Following are 23 T cell receptor beta chains from one sample sequenced in a study of vaccination effects on CD4 cells after COVID-19. Antigen-specific CD4+ T cells were expanded (with viral peptide pools) by the ViraFEST assay ahead of sequencing. CD4+ T cell isolation took place after more than eight days of culture. The study found no prior SARS-CoV-2 infection in the vaccine recipients, who tested negative for nucleocapsid antibodies. The assay was immunoSEQ multiplex PCR, and TCRdb's table has in-frame clones only and misses some. The sample lists 65,000 or so clones, approximately 79% occurring once. Their specific antigens are unknown. The material was CD4+ T cells from PBMCs cultured with HCoV-NL63 spike peptides, obtained before COVID-19 vaccination. The source of these receptors is a human donor who received a COVID-19 vaccine.

This clone was seen once. The V call is TRBV29-1, the J call TRBJ1-1; D is possibly TRBD1 (6 bases). The CDR3 spans 13 residues. V gave up 2 bases and J gave up 5 bases, with 12 bases separating them. CDR1 and CDR2 from the germline V gene are SQVTM and ANQGSEA. DNA of the CDR3: TGCAGCGTTGAACCGAGGGGGGGAACTGAAGCTTTCTTT. It is translated as CSVEPRGGTEAFF.

The chain has TRBV12-3 or TRBV12-4 and TRBJ2-5; TRBD2 is a possible D gene (6 bases). This CDR3 has 12 residues. Between the trimmed V and J ends, which lost 8 bases and 4 bases, there was a span of 11 bases. CDR3 loop: CASGGRLETQYF. CDR3 nucleotide sequence: TGTGCCAGCGGAGGGCGGTTAGAGACCCAGTACTTC.

This chain connects TRBV21-1 to TRBJ1-5. TRBV21-1 is a documented pseudogene. CDR3 length: 14 residues. The CDR3 sequence: CASRETLRDQPQHF. The CDR3 nucleotides are TGTGCCAGCCGGGAAACGCTCAGGGATCAGCCCCAGCATTTT.

The table lists this clone with a few counts. This sequence joins TRBV6-2 or TRBV6-3 and TRBJ2-2; 9 bases fit TRBD2. With 0 bases clipped from V and 2 bases from J, the junction kept 4 bases outside the gene matches. The CDR3 has 17 residues. Looked up from germline, CDR1 is MNHEY and CDR2 is SVGEGT. The CDR3 spells CASSYSKAGGNTGELFF. The CDR3 DNA reads TGTGCCAGCAGTTACTCGAAAGCGGGGGGCAACACCGGGGAGCTGTTTTTT.

The chain has TRBV10-2 and TRBJ2-1; D is perhaps TRBD1 (5 bases). Germline loops: CDR1 WSHSY, CDR2 SAAADI. The CDR3 is 12 amino acids. V gave up 6 bases and J gave up 5 bases, with 8 bases separating them. CDR3 loop: CASRGRNNEQFF. The DNA of the CDR3 is TGCGCCAGCAGGGGGCGCAACAATGAGCAGTTCTTC.

The chain uses TRBV24-1 and TRBJ1-2; a weak D match, TRBD1 (5 bases). This CDR3 contains 12 residues. V lost 7 bases to trimming and J lost 4 bases, with 9 bases between them. From germline, CDR1 is KGHDR and CDR2 SFDVKD. CDR3: CATSRDRYGYTF. The CDR3 region has the DNA TGTGCCACCAGCCGGGACCGCTATGGCTACACCTTC.

This clone was seen once. J is TRBJ2-1 and V is TRBV6-1; maybe TRBD1 (7 bases). CDR1 and CDR2 from the germline V gene are MNHNS and SASEGT. V was cut by 2 bases and J by 4 bases, with 12 bases left in between. The CDR3 consists of 15 residues. The CDR3 here is CASSEFAGQYNEQFF. The CDR3, as DNA: TGTGCCAGCAGTGAATTCGCGGGACAGTACAATGAGCAGTTCTTC.

This clone was seen more than once but under ten times. This sequence joins TRBV5-1 and TRBJ2-5; D gene unclear. Germline V lookup: CDR1 SGHRS, CDR2 YFSETQ. CDR3 length: 12 residues. V lost 0 bases and J lost 5, with 5 bases in between. CDR3 loop: CASSLAGETQYF. CDR3 nucleotide sequence: TGCGCCAGCAGCTTGGCCGGGGAGACCCAGTACTTC.

The chain combines TRBV25-1 with TRBJ2-4; possible D gene TRBD2, 7 bases. Trimming shortened V by 4 bases and J by 11 bases, and 18 bases separated the two germline ends. The germline V gene encodes CDR1 MGHDK and CDR2 SYGVNS. The length of the CDR3 is 14 residues. CDR3 DNA: TGTGCCAGCAGTGTCGCGGGGGCGGGCCGGTTTCAGTACTTC. Residues: CASSVAGAGRFQYF.

This chain joins TRBV28 and TRBJ1-2, with 9 bases aligning to TRBD1. J gave up 2 bases and V 5 bases, and 12 bases lay outside the gene matches. The V gene's germline CDR1 is MDHEN and CDR2 SYDVKM. The CDR3 runs to 17 residues. The CDR3 here is CASSLPGQGASNYGYTF. CDR3 coding DNA: TGTGCCAGCAGTCTACCGGGACAGGGAGCCTCAAACTATGGCTACACCTTC.

The chain carries TRBV19 and TRBJ1-1; 9 positions agree with TRBD1. The CDR3 spans 17 residues. With V trimmed by 6 bases and J by 5 bases, 16 bases remained unmatched. Germline CDR1 and CDR2: LNHDA and SQIVND (reference sequence). In DNA, the CDR3 is TGTGCCAGTAGCAACACAGGGGGCGTTCCAAGGATTACTGAAGCTTTCTTT. Translated, it gives CASSNTGGVPRITEAFF. The full variable domain, in which reference TRBV19 and TRBJ1-1 provide the parts outside the CDR3, is DGGITQSPKYLFRKEGQNVTLSCEQNLNHDAMYWYRQDPGQGLRLIYYSQIVNDFQKGDIAEGYSVSREKKESFPLTVTSAQKNPTAFYLCASSNTGGVPRITEAFFGQGTRLTVV.

This clone was observed a few times. The chain is built from TRBV4-2 and TRBJ2-1; D may match TRBD1 or TRBD2 (5 bases each). There are 17 residues in the CDR3. Germline assignment: CDR1 LGHNA and CDR2 YNFKEQ. Trimming left V 2 bases short and J 6 bases short, with 20 bases between. CDR3: CASSQRGGAPRSNEQFF. The CDR3 region has the DNA TGTGCCAGCAGCCAACGGGGTGGGGCCCCACGGAGCAATGAGCAGTTCTTC.

The chain has TRBV5-1 and TRBJ1-6; D unclear. Germline lookup yields CDR1 SGHRS and CDR2 YFSETQ. This CDR3 comprises 17 residues. The V gene lost 4 bases and the J gene lost 0 bases, with 14 bases spanning the gap. CDR3: CASSPTVRSSYNSPLHF. For the CDR3, the DNA is TGCGCCAGCAGCCCGACGGTCAGAAGCTCCTATAATTCACCCCTCCACTTT.

The chain joins TRBV5-4 to TRBJ1-1, with D hard to call. Germline assignment: CDR1 SGHNT and CDR2 YYREEE (reference sequence). The CDR3 consists of 14 residues. Trimming stripped 4 bases from V and 5 bases from J, with 15 bases between. CDR3 bases: TGTGCCAGCAGCCTGTCGGGATCGGTAACTGAAGCTTTCTTT. Its protein product is CASSLSGSVTEAFF.

The genes are TRBV3-1 (or the pseudogene TRBV3-2) and TRBJ2-2, with D perhaps given as TRBD1 or TRBD2 (7 bases each). Trimming took off 4 bases at V and 6 bases at J, with 12 bases between the two ends. Germline lookup yields CDR1 LGHDT and CDR2 YNNKEL (reference sequence). This CDR3 spans 14 amino acids. The CDR3 is CASSRSGGAGELFF. CDR3 bases: TGTGCCAGCAGCCGTTCAGGGGGGGCCGGGGAGCTGTTTTTT.

This chain connects TRBV4-3 to TRBJ2-1; D not resolved. This CDR3 has 12 residues. Trimming shortened V by 1 base and J by 10 bases, and 8 bases separated the two germline ends. Germline values: CDR1 LGHNA, CDR2 YSLEER. The CDR3 reads CASSQGRREQFF. As DNA, the CDR3 is TGCGCCAGCAGCCAAGGGCGGCGGGAGCAGTTCTTC.

This clone was counted between two and nine times. The V and J genes are TRBV6-5 and TRBJ1-5, with D maybe TRBD1 (5 bases). Germline CDR1 reads MNHEY; CDR2 reads SVGAGI. CDR3 length: 14 residues. V lost 3 bases to trimming and J lost 7 bases, with 13 bases between them. The chain's CDR3 is CASSYAGTGQPQHF. The CDR3 DNA follows: TGTGCCAGCAGTTATGCGGGGACGGGGCAGCCCCAGCATTTT.

V and J are TRBV7-2 and TRBJ2-1, with 9 bases identical to TRBD1. Trimming at V came to 0 bases and at J to 9 bases, leaving 6 bases not matched to a gene. This CDR3 spans 15 amino acids. Germline CDR1 reads SGHTA; CDR2 reads FQGNSA. CDR3 nucleotides: TGTGCCAGCAGCTTAGCGGACAGGGGTCGGGGTGAGCAGTTCTTC. Translated: CASSLADRGRGEQFF.

The rearrangement links TRBV19 to TRBJ1-3, with D uncertain. Trimming pared 6 bases from V and 1 base from J, leaving 7 bases between. CDR3 length: 13 amino acids. Germline CDR1 LNHDA, CDR2 SQIVND (reference sequence). The CDR3 loop is CASRSDSGNTIYF. The DNA for the CDR3 is TGTGCCAGTAGAAGTGATTCTGGAAACACCATATATTTT.

J is TRBJ1-3 and V is TRBV9; D gene unclear. CDR1 and CDR2 (germline): SGDLS, YYNGEE. This CDR3 region has 13 residues. Trimming shortened V by 1 base and J by 8 bases, and 10 bases separated the two germline ends. The CDR3 nucleotides are TGTGCCAGCAGCGTACGAGACCGAGACACCATATATTTT. Translated: CASSVRDRDTIYF. Full variable domain (remainder filled in from reference TRBV9 and TRBJ1-3): DSGVTQTPKHLITATGQRVTLRCSPRSGDLSVYWYQQSLDQGLQFLIQYYNGEERAKGNILERFSAQQFPDLHSELNLSSLELGDSALYFCASSVRDRDTIYFGEGSWLTVV.

This chain uses TRBV6-1 with TRBJ1-5; maybe TRBD1 (5 bases). V was pared by 0 bases and J by 8 bases, with 11 bases between. Per germline, CDR1 MNHNS and CDR2 SASEGT. This CDR3 spans 14 amino acids. CDR3 loop: CASSEAAGRKPQHF. In DNA form, the CDR3 reads TGTGCCAGCAGTGAAGCGGCAGGGAGGAAGCCCCAGCATTTT.

The chain uses TRBV30 and TRBJ2-2; 7 nucleotides align to TRBD1. V was pared by 6 bases and J by 2 bases, with 9 bases of the junction left unmatched. Per germline, CDR1 GTSNPN and CDR2 SVGIG (reference sequence). This CDR3 contains 15 residues. The chain's CDR3 is CACTGVFLNTGELFF. CDR3 coding DNA: TGTGCCTGTACAGGGGTCTTCCTCAACACCGGGGAGCTGTTTTTT.

The V gene is TRBV24-1, the J gene TRBJ1-2; no definite D call. With 2 bases removed from V and 4 bases from J, the gap between germline ends came to 4 bases. Germline loops: CDR1 KGHDR, CDR2 SFDVKD. CDR3 length equals 12 residues. The CDR3 nucleotides read TGTGCCACCAGTGATTGGACCTATGGCTACACCTTC. Residues: CATSDWTYGYTF.